The 7 T cell receptor beta chains reported below all come from one sample, sequenced in a study of vaccination effects on CD4 cells after COVID-19. No antigen has been identified for these receptors. Under the ViraFEST assay, PBMC were stimulated with viral peptide pools so that antigen-specific CD4+ T cells expanded. Sequencing was performed afterwards. Investigators separated out CD4+ T cells once about eleven days of culture had passed. All study participants received two doses of BNT162b2 or mRNA-1273 vaccine. Libraries were prepared by immunoSEQ multiplex PCR; TCRdb keeps only in-frame clonotypes and omits some of them. The table records around 69,000 clones, about 74% of them present only once. The sample consisted of CD4+ T cells from PBMCs cultured with HCoV-229E spike peptides, taken after COVID-19 vaccination. The receptors come from a human donor who received a COVID-19 vaccine.

There are a few counts of this clone. This chain connects TRBV21-1 to TRBJ2-7; whether TRBD2, the table's D call, matches the DNA was not checked. TRBV21-1 is an annotated pseudogene. The CDR3 runs 17 residues. The CDR3, as DNA: TGTGCCAGCAGCAAAGCGCCCCAAAGGAGAAGCTCCTACGAGCAGTACGTC. Translation: CASSKAPQRRSSYEQYV.

Details on this clone: The same CDR3 is also encoded by other DNA sequences in this sample. The J gene is TRBJ2-2, the V gene TRBV5-1; possible D gene TRBD2, 5 bases. Trimming left V 0 bases short and J 3 bases short, with 6 bases between. Germline-derived CDR1 and CDR2 are SGHRS and YFSETQ. CDR3 length equals 14 residues. For the CDR3, the DNA is TGCGCCAGCAGCTTGGCCGGGGACACCGGGGAGCTGTTTTTT. Translating it yields CASSLAGDTGELFF.

V and J are TRBV28 and TRBJ2-7; D is perhaps TRBD1 (5 bases). Germline V lookup: CDR1 MDHEN, CDR2 SYDVKM. Trimming shortened V by 3 bases and J by 3 bases, and 12 bases separated the two germline ends. This CDR3 comprises 14 residues. The CDR3 sequence is CASSFAGLNYEQYV. The CDR3 DNA follows: TGTGCCAGCAGTTTCGCAGGGCTCAACTACGAGCAGTACGTC.

The chain carries TRBV9 and TRBJ2-1; D is unresolved. V lost 0 bases and J lost 0, with 7 bases in between. Germline CDR1 reads SGDLS; CDR2 reads YYNGEE. The CDR3 length is 15 residues. CDR3 nucleotides: TGTGCCAGCAGCGTAGGGCTGATCTCCTACAATGAGCAGTTCTTC. Translation: CASSVGLISYNEQFF.

In DNA form, the CDR3 reads TGTGCCAGCAGTGAATCACAGATCTATGGCTACACCTTC. Protein product: CASSESQIYGYTF. V gene TRBV6-1 combines with J gene TRBJ1-2; D not certain. From germline, CDR1 is MNHNS and CDR2 SASEGT. V lost 2 bases and J lost 4, with 8 bases in between. This CDR3 is built from 13 residues.

This rearrangement joins TRBV4-1 to TRBJ1-2, with D possibly TRBD1 on 5 matching bases. Germline V gene lookup returns CDR1 MGHRA and CDR2 YSYEKL. Deletions cut 3 bases from V and 8 bases from J, with 10 bases between. The CDR3 runs 12 residues. The CDR3 sequence: CASSQGVRGYTF. CDR3 nucleotides: TGCGCCAGCAGCCAGGGGGTCAGGGGCTACACCTTC.

This chain connects TRBV5-8 to TRBJ1-3, with D perhaps TRBD1 (5 bases). In germline, CDR1 is SGHTS, CDR2 YDEGEE. Deletions cut 4 bases from V and 0 bases from J, with 11 bases between. CDR3 length equals 15 residues. CDR3 sequence reads: CASSKRQLSGNTIYF. The CDR3 DNA reads as TGTGCCAGCAGCAAACGACAGCTCTCTGGAAACACCATATATTTT.